One sample yielded the 20 T cell receptor beta chains listed below, sequenced in a study of T cell responses to AZD1222 COVID-19 vaccine. Only in-frame clones appear in the TCRdb table, and some are missing; sequencing was by immunoSEQ multiplex PCR. The sample records about 120,000 clones, 85% to 95% being singletons. The sequences come from peripheral blood, collected 28 days after the second AZD1222 dose. Receptors originate from an adult who received the AZD1222 COVID-19 vaccine.

The V call is TRBV11-2, the J call TRBJ1-2, with a possible D match to TRBD1 (5 bases). V shed 5 bases and J shed 6 bases, with 13 bases lying between them. This CDR3 region has 13 residues. Germline CDR1 reads SGHAT; CDR2 reads FQNNGV. In DNA form, the CDR3 reads TGTGCCAGCAGCCCGGGGGGATGGGATGGCTACACCTTC. It is translated as CASSPGGWDGYTF.

This clone has only one observation. The chain has TRBV27 and TRBJ1-2; D is ambiguous. V lost 1 base, J lost 12 bases, and 9 bases lay in between. The germline V gene encodes CDR1 MNHEY and CDR2 SMNVEV (reference sequence). The CDR3 extends over 11 amino acids. The CDR3, as DNA: TGTGCCAGCAGTTTATACGGGGTCCACACCTTC. Translated, it gives CASSLYGVHTF.

The V and J genes are TRBV9 and TRBJ1-2, with 8 bases aligning to TRBD1. The V gene end was trimmed by 4 bases and the J gene end by 2 bases; junction bases not matched to a gene: 4. Germline CDR1 SGDLS, CDR2 YYNGEE. CDR3 length: 14 residues. The CDR3 DNA reads TGTGCCAGCAGCATCGGACAGGGAAACTATGGCTACACCTTC. Amino acid sequence: CASSIGQGNYGYTF.

V and J are TRBV29-1 and TRBJ2-5; D is uncertain. Germline CDR1 and CDR2: SQVTM and ANQGSEA. The CDR3 loop spans 11 amino acids. V dropped 3 bases and J dropped 9 bases, with 11 bases sitting between them. The CDR3 sequence: CSVDEAAAQYF. The CDR3 DNA follows: TGCAGCGTTGACGAGGCGGCGGCCCAGTACTTC.

V usage is TRBV19 and J usage is TRBJ1-2, with D unresolved. The CDR3 runs 12 residues. V was shortened by 6 bases and J by 4 bases, with 9 bases between the two germline ends. Germline values: CDR1 LNHDA, CDR2 SQIVND (reference sequence). This CDR3 is CASSDQGYGYTF. CDR3 nucleotide sequence: TGTGCCAGTAGCGATCAAGGCTATGGCTACACCTTC.

V and J are TRBV18 and TRBJ1-5; D call uncertain. Trimming left V 6 bases short and J 2 bases short, with 14 bases between. The germline gives CDR1 KGHSH, CDR2 LQKENI. The CDR3 spans 15 residues. CDR3 loop: CASSQTTNGNQPQHF. In nucleotides, the CDR3 is TGTGCCAGCTCTCAGACAACCAACGGCAATCAGCCCCAGCATTTT.

The chain combines TRBV4-1 with TRBJ2-7, with D possibly TRBD2 on 6 matching bases. The CDR3 contains 17 residues. CDR1 and CDR2 (germline): MGHRA, YSYEKL. V lost 0 bases and J 7 bases, leaving 22 bases between the germline ends. The CDR3 coding sequence is TGCGCCAGCAGCCAAGAAGTCCCTCAGGGCGGGATGGGGGAGCAGTACTTC. Translated: CASSQEVPQGGMGEQYF.

The chain is built from TRBV30 and TRBJ1-3; unclear D gene. V was cut by 0 bases and J by 4 bases, with 7 bases left in between. The CDR3 sequence is 13 residues long. Germline assignment: CDR1 GTSNPN and CDR2 SVGIG (reference sequence). CDR3 residues: CAWSVLGGNTIYF. The CDR3 DNA sequence: TGTGCCTGGAGTGTTTTAGGGGGAAACACCATATATTTT.

V and J are TRBV6-2 or TRBV6-3 and TRBJ1-2, with D hard to call. V gave up 0 bases and J gave up 0 bases, with 2 bases separating them. The CDR3 extends over 13 amino acids. Germline V lookup: CDR1 MNHEY, CDR2 SVGEGT. CDR3 amino acids: CASSYSANYGYTF. The CDR3 DNA reads TGTGCCAGCAGTTACTCAGCTAACTATGGCTACACCTTC.

The J gene is TRBJ1-2, the V gene TRBV28, with TRBD1 matching over 10 bases. Germline values: CDR1 MDHEN, CDR2 SYDVKM. This CDR3 has 15 amino acids. V dropped 3 bases and J dropped 3; count of bases not matched to a gene: 4. Here the CDR3 reads CASSFGQGDYYGYTF. The CDR3 DNA sequence: TGTGCCAGCAGTTTCGGACAGGGGGATTACTATGGCTACACCTTC.

The V gene is TRBV14, the J gene TRBJ1-2; a weak D match, TRBD1 (5 bases). Germline V gene lookup returns CDR1 SGHDN and CDR2 FVKESK. Trimming cost V 3 bases and J 5 bases, with 10 bases left between them. The CDR3 runs 13 residues. This CDR3 reads CASSHGTEYGYTF. In nucleotides, the CDR3 is TGTGCCAGCAGCCACGGGACGGAGTATGGCTACACCTTC.

The chain links TRBV7-2 to TRBJ2-1; 13 nucleotides match TRBD2. The CDR3 covers 17 residues. Germline V CDR1 and CDR2: SGHTA, FQGNSA. V was clipped by 5 bases and J by 8 bases; unmatched bases: 12. In nucleotides, the CDR3 is TGTGCCAGCAGCCCGGGACTAGCGGGAATTCGGGCCTATGAGCAGTTCTTC. As protein: CASSPGLAGIRAYEQFF. Based on the CDR3 plus reference TRBV7-2 and TRBJ2-1, the full variable domain is GAGVSQSPSNKVTEKGKDVELRCDPISGHTALYWYRQSLGQGLEFLIYFQGNSAPDKSGLPSDRFSAERTGGSVSTLTIQRTQQEDSAVYLCASSPGLAGIRAYEQFFGPGTRLTVL.

The chain links TRBV2 to TRBJ2-7; D is perhaps TRBD2 (6 bases). The CDR3 runs to 14 residues. Germline-derived CDR1 and CDR2 are SNHLY and FYNNEI. Trimming removed 6 bases at V and 0 bases at J, with 12 bases between. The CDR3 region has the DNA TGTGCCAGCAGAGTGACTAGTAGCTCCTACGAGCAGTACTTC. Its translation is CASRVTSSSYEQYF.

This chain uses TRBV7-8 with TRBJ1-5; D unclear. The CDR3 is made up of 15 amino acids. Deletions cut 0 bases from V and 4 bases from J, with 10 bases between. CDR1 SGHVS and CDR2 FQNEAQ come from the germline V gene. The CDR3 DNA follows: TGTGCCAGCAGCTTAGCAAAGTCAGTGAATCAGCCCCAGCATTTT. This encodes CASSLAKSVNQPQHF.

The chain recombines TRBV7-2 with TRBJ2-7; TRBD2 aligns across 10 bases. The junction had 3 bases not matched to a gene; V was cut back by 4 bases and J by 0 bases. This CDR3 is built from 15 residues. Germline assignment: CDR1 SGHTA and CDR2 FQGNSA. CDR3 region: CASSSAGGYSYEQYF. DNA of the CDR3: TGTGCCAGCAGCTCAGCGGGGGGGTACTCCTACGAGCAGTACTTC.

This chain's CDR3 is CASSLTGSPEKLFF. In DNA, the CDR3 is TGTGCCAGCAGCCTGACCGGGAGTCCTGAAAAACTGTTTTTT. This chain uses TRBV3-1 (or the pseudogene TRBV3-2) with TRBJ1-4, with D unresolved. The CDR3 is 14 amino acids. Trimming stripped 4 bases from V and 7 bases from J, with 13 bases between. CDR1 is LGHDT, CDR2 YNNKEL, per germline (reference sequence).

In its sample, this clone was seen once. V gene TRBV7-2 combines with J gene TRBJ1-4; D gene uncertain. The CDR3 consists of 12 residues. Trimming left V 6 bases short and J 4 bases short, with 6 bases between. Germline values: CDR1 SGHTA, CDR2 FQGNSA. For the CDR3, the DNA is TGTGCCAGCAGTGGATATAATGAAAAACTGTTTTTT. Its protein is CASSGYNEKLFF.

V and J are TRBV12-5 and TRBJ1-5, with D possibly being TRBD1 (5 bases). The CDR3 contains 13 residues. CDR1 is LGHNT and CDR2 is FRNRAP in the germline V gene. The ends were cut back, 6 bases at V and 7 bases at J, with 13 bases in the middle. For the CDR3, the DNA is TGTGCTAGTGGGATGGGCAGGGTGCAGCCCCAGCATTTT. This sequence encodes CASGMGRVQPQHF.

The J gene is TRBJ1-3, the V gene TRBV10-1, with 7 bases that match TRBD1. CDR3 length: 16 amino acids. The ends lost 6 bases at V and 0 bases at J; junction bases unmatched: 8. CDR1 is WNHNN and CDR2 is SYGVQD in the germline V gene (reference sequence). CDR3 nucleotide sequence: TGCGCCAGCAGGGACAGGAAGATAACCTCTGGAAACACCATATATTTT. Translating it yields CASRDRKITSGNTIYF.

In this sample, this clone turned up a few times. The chain carries TRBV5-1 and TRBJ1-1; the match to TRBD1 covers 9 bases. Trimming at V came to 1 base and at J to 3 bases, leaving 7 bases not matched to a gene. Germline values: CDR1 SGHRS, CDR2 YFSETQ. The CDR3 runs to 16 residues. The CDR3 is CASSLLGQGVDTEAFF. The CDR3 nucleotides are TGCGCCAGCAGCTTGTTGGGACAGGGAGTTGACACTGAAGCTTTCTTT.